The 12 T cell receptor beta chains in this list originate from one sample, sequenced in a study of identical twins. MiXCR, run by TCRdb on the 5' RACE reads, gives a single entry per CDR3 protein. The table includes some 300,000 distinct CDR3 sequences, more than 9% detected once. The data also belong to a second study, concerning yellow fever vaccine responses in identical twins.

Material for sequencing was CD8+ T cells sorted from blood. These receptors came from a woman aged 18-30 years in good health.

This sequence joins TRBV9 and TRBJ2-4; either TRBD1 or TRBD2 may fit D (5 bases each). Trimming cost V 3 bases and J 8 bases, with 24 bases left between them. This CDR3 is built from 17 residues. The V gene's germline CDR1 is SGDLS and CDR2 YYNGEE. CDR3 residues: CASSDEDRDPRRDIQYF. DNA for the CDR3: TGTGCCAGCAGCGACGAAGACCGGGACCCACGACGAGACATTCAGTACTTC.

This clonotype came up a few times. V and J are TRBV7-8 and TRBJ2-7; D is perhaps TRBD2 (7 bases). This CDR3 contains 15 residues. CDR1 is SGHVS and CDR2 is FQNEAQ in the germline V gene. Trimming shortened V by 1 base and J by 6 bases, and 16 bases separated the two germline ends. Here the CDR3 reads CASSLEAGGLSEQYF. The CDR3 region has the DNA TGTGCCAGCAGCTTAGAAGCCGGGGGGCTTAGCGAGCAGTACTTC.

The chain employs TRBV6-1 and TRBJ2-2, with D tentatively TRBD2 (6 bases). Germline lookup yields CDR1 MNHNS and CDR2 SASEGT. V gave up 7 bases and J gave up 7 bases, with 13 bases separating them. The CDR3 totals 13 residues. The CDR3 region has the DNA TGTGCCAGCACCTACGGGGGTGGCGGGGAGCTGTTTTTT. Translated: CASTYGGGGELFF.

The chain uses TRBV11-2 and TRBJ2-5; D remains unclear. Trimming took off 3 bases at V and 7 bases at J, with 12 bases between the two ends. CDR1 is SGHAT, CDR2 FQNNGV, per germline. This CDR3 has 13 residues. The DNA of the CDR3 is TGTGCCAGCAGCTTCAGCAGTTCTTGGACCCAGTACTTC. This codes for CASSFSSSWTQYF.

This clonotype was counted a few times. V gene TRBV5-1 combines with J gene TRBJ2-3; the D is unclear. With 0 bases removed from V and 2 bases from J, the gap between germline ends came to 7 bases. The germline V gene has CDR1 SGHRS and CDR2 YFSETQ. CDR3 size: 14 residues. CDR3: CASSLDTYTDTQYF. Written as DNA, the CDR3 is TGCGCCAGCAGCTTGGACACTTACACAGATACGCAGTATTTT.

This clonotype occurred many times. V usage is TRBV12-3 or TRBV12-4 and J usage is TRBJ1-5; D gene ambiguous. CDR3 length: 15 amino acids. V shed 5 bases and J shed 2 bases, with 13 bases lying between them. The CDR3 here is CASSPTDGGNQPQHF. As DNA, the CDR3 is TGTGCCAGCAGTCCCACGGACGGCGGCAATCAGCCCCAGCATTTT.

The chain recombines TRBV10-3 with TRBJ1-5, with D perhaps TRBD1 (6 bases). Germline loops: CDR1 ENHRY, CDR2 SYGVKD. This CDR3 region has 15 residues. The V end lost 3 bases, the J end lost 2 bases, and 11 bases lay between the germline ends. The CDR3 is CAISDPGAGNQPQHF. CDR3 DNA sequence: TGTGCCATCAGTGATCCAGGGGCGGGCAATCAGCCCCAGCATTTT.

In its sample, this clonotype was seen many times. The V gene is TRBV27, the J gene TRBJ2-1; 13 positions agree with TRBD2. Per germline, CDR1 MNHEY and CDR2 SMNVEV (reference sequence). This CDR3 comprises 15 residues. J gave up 7 bases and V 7 bases, and 7 bases lay outside the gene matches. CDR3 in amino acids: CASTIGTSGINEQFF. In nucleotides, the CDR3 is TGTGCCAGCACCATCGGGACTAGCGGGATTAATGAGCAGTTCTTC.

This clonotype was seen more than once but under ten times. The rearrangement uses TRBV12-3 or TRBV12-4 and TRBJ2-1; D is possibly TRBD2 (5 bases). V lost 6 bases and J lost 8, with 11 bases in between. CDR3 length equals 12 residues. In DNA form, the CDR3 reads TGTGCCAGCAGCCCCGAGGGCGATGAGCAGTTCTTC. Residues: CASSPEGDEQFF.

This clonotype was found many times. V is TRBV12-3 or TRBV12-4 and J is TRBJ2-4; possible D gene TRBD1, 6 bases. The CDR3 has 15 amino acids. V lost 7 bases to trimming and J lost 3 bases, with 16 bases between them. Here the CDR3 reads CASTDGGDGKNIQYF. The CDR3 nucleotides read TGTGCCAGCACCGATGGGGGCGATGGCAAAAACATTCAGTACTTC.

This clonotype has more than one count but fewer than ten. The V call is TRBV4-1, the J call TRBJ1-5, with 7 positions matching TRBD1. CDR3 size: 14 residues. With 5 bases clipped from V and 6 bases from J, the junction kept 7 bases outside the gene matches. Germline assignment: CDR1 MGHRA and CDR2 YSYEKL. CDR3 amino acids: CASSNDREGQPQHF. CDR3 nucleotides: TGCGCCAGCAGCAACGACAGGGAAGGTCAGCCCCAGCATTTT.

This clonotype was picked up a small number of times. CDR3 coding DNA: TGTGCCAGCAGCGGGGGGGAGGTAGATACGCAGTATTTT. Protein sequence: CASSGGEVDTQYF. The V and J genes are TRBV2 and TRBJ2-3; the match to TRBD2 covers 8 bases. This CDR3 has 13 residues. Per the germline V gene, CDR1 is SNHLY and CDR2 is FYNNEI. V lost 6 bases and J lost 5; bases outside the gene matches: 4.